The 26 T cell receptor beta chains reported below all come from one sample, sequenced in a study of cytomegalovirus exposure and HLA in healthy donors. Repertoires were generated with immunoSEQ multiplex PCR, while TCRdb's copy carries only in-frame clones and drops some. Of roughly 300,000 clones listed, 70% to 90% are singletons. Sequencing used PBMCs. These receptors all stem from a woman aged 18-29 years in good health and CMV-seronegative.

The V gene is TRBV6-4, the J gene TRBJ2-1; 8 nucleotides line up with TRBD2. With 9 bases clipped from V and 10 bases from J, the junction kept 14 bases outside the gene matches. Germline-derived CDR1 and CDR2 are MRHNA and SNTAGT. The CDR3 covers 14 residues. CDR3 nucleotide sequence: TGTGCCAGTCGCGCCCTAGCGGGCAGTTTAGAGCAGTTCTTC. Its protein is CASRALAGSLEQFF.

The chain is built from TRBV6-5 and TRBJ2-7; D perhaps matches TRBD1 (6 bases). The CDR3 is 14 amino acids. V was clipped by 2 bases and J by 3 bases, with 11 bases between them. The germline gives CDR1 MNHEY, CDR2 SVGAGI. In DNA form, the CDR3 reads TGTGCCAGCAGTTACGATCGACAGGACTACGAGCAGTACTTC. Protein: CASSYDRQDYEQYF.

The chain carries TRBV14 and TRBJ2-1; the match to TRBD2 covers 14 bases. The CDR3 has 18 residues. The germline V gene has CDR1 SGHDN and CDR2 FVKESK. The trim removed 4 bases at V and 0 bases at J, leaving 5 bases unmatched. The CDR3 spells CASSRRTSGRTSYNEQFF. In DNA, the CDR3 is TGTGCCAGCAGCCGTCGGACTAGCGGGAGGACCTCCTACAATGAGCAGTTCTTC. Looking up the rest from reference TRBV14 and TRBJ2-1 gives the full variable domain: EAGVTQFPSHSVIEKGQTVTLRCDPISGHDNLYWYRRVMGKEIKFLLHFVKESKQDESGMPNNRFLAERTGGTYSTLKVQPAELEDSGVYFCASSRRTSGRTSYNEQFFGPGTRLTVL.

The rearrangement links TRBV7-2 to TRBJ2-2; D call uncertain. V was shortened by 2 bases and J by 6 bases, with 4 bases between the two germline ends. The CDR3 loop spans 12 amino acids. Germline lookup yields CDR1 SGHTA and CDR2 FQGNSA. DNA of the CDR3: TGTGCCAGCAGCTTATCTTCCGGGGAGCTGTTTTTT. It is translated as CASSLSSGELFF.

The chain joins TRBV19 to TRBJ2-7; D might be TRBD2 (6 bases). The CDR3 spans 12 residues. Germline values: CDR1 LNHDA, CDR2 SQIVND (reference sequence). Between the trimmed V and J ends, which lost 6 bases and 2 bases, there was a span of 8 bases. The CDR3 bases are TGTGCCAGTAGCCGGGGGACCTACGAGCAGTACTTC. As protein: CASSRGTYEQYF.

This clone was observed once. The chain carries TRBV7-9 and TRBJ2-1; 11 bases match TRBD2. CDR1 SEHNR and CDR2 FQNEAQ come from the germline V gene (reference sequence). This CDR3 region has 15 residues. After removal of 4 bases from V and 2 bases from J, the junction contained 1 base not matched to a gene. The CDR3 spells CASSSTSGTYNEQFF. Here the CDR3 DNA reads TGTGCCAGCAGCTCGACTAGCGGGACCTACAATGAGCAGTTCTTC.

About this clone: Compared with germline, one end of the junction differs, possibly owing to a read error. CDR3 DNA: TGTGCTAGCAGCGCGGGCAACGCGAACACCGGGGAGCTGTTTTTT. This codes for CASSAGNANTGELFF. The chain carries TRBV7-7 and TRBJ2-2; perhaps TRBD2 as D (5 bases). The length of the CDR3 is 15 residues. CDR1 and CDR2 (germline): SSHAT, FNYEAQ (reference sequence).

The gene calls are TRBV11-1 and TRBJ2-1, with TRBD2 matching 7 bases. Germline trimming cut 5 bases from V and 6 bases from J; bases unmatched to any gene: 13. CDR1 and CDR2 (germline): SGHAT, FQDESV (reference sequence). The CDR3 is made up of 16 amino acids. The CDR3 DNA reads TGTGCCAGCAGCCCCTCTAGCGGAACCGTACCCAATGAGCAGTTCTTC. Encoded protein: CASSPSSGTVPNEQFF.

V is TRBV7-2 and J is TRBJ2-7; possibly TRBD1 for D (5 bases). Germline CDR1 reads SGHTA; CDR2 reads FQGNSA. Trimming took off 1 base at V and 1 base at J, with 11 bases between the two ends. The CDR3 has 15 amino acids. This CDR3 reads CASSLVFGASYEQYF. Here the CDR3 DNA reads TGTGCCAGCAGCTTAGTCTTTGGGGCGTCCTACGAGCAGTACTTC.

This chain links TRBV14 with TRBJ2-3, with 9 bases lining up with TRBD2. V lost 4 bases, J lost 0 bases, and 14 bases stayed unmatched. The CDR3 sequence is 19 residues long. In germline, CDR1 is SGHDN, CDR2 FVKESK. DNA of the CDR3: TGTGCCAGCAGCCCTCGAATTTACCTAGCGGGAACTAGCACAGATACGCAGTATTTT. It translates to CASSPRIYLAGTSTDTQYF.

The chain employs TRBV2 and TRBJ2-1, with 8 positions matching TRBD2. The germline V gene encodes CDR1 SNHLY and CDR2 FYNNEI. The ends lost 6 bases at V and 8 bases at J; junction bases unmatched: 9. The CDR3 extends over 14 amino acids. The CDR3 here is CASRGGSGTHEQFF. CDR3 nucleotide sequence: TGTGCCAGCAGGGGGGGTAGCGGGACGCATGAGCAGTTCTTC.

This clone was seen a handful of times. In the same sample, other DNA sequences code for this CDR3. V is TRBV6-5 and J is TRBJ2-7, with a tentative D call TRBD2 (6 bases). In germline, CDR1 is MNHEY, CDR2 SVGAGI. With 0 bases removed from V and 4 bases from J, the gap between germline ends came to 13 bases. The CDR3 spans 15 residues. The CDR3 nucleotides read TGTGCCAGCAGTTACTCCGGGGGACTGGGGTACGAGCAGTACTTC. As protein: CASSYSGGLGYEQYF.

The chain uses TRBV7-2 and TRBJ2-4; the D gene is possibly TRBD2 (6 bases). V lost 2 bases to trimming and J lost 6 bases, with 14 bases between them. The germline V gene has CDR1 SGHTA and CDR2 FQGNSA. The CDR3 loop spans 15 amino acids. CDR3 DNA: TGTGCCAGCAGCTTACAGGAGGGACCCGGAAACATTCAGTACTTC. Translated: CASSLQEGPGNIQYF.

CDR3 DNA sequence: TGTGCCAGCAAACGGGAAAGCTCCTACAATGAGCAGTTCTTC. It is translated as CASKRESSYNEQFF. The rearrangement joins TRBV6-6 to TRBJ2-1; weak D call: TRBD2 (5 bases). Looked up from germline, CDR1 is MNHNY and CDR2 is SVGAGI (reference sequence). V was clipped by 7 bases and J by 0 bases, with 10 bases between them. This CDR3 has 14 amino acids.

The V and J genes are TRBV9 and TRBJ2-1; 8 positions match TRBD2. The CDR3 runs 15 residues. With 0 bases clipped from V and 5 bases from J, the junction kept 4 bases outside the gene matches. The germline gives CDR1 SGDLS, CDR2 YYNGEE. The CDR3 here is CASSVEAGVNNEQFF. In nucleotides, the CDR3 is TGTGCCAGCAGCGTAGAAGCGGGAGTTAACAATGAGCAGTTCTTC. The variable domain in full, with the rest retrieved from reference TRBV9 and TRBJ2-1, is DSGVTQTPKHLITATGQRVTLRCSPRSGDLSVYWYQQSLDQGLQFLIQYYNGEERAKGNILERFSAQQFPDLHSELNLSSLELGDSALYFCASSVEAGVNNEQFFGPGTRLTVL.

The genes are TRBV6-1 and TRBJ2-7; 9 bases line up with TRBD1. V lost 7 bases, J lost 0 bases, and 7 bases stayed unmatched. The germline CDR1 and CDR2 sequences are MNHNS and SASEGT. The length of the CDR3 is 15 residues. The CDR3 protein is CASKGTGRDSYEQYF. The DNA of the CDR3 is TGTGCCAGCAAGGGGACAGGGAGAGACTCCTACGAGCAGTACTTC.

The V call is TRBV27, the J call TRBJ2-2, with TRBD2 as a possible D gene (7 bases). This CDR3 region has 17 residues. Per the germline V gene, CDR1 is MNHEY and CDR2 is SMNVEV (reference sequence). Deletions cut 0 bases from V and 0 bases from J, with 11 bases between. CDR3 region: CASSLSGGLANTGELFF. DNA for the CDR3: TGTGCCAGCAGTTTATCGGGGGGGCTAGCGAACACCGGGGAGCTGTTTTTT.

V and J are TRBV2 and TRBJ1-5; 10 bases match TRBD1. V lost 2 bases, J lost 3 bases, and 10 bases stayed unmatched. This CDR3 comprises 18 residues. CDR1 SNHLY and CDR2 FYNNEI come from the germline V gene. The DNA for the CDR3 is TGTGCCAGCAGTGAATGGGGGACAGGGGAGAATAACAATCAGCCCCAGCATTTT. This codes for CASSEWGTGENNNQPQHF.

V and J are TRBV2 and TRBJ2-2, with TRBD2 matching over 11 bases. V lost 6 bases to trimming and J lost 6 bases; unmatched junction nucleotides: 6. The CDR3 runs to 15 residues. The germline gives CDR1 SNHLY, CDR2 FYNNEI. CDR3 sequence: CASRGSGRAAGELFF. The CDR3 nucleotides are TGTGCCAGCAGGGGTAGCGGGAGGGCCGCCGGGGAGCTGTTTTTT.

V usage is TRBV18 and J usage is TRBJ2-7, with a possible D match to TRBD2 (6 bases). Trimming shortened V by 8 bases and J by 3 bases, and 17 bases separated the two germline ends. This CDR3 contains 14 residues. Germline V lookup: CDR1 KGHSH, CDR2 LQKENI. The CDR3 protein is CASRTGTFLYEQYF. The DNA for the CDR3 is TGTGCCAGCCGGACCGGGACTTTCCTCTACGAGCAGTACTTC.

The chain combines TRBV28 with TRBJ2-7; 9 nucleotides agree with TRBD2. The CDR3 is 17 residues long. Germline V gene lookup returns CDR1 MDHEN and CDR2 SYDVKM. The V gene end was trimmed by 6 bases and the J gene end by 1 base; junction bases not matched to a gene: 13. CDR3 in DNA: TGTGCCAGCAGCCTAGGGTTAGCGGGAGATGGGTCCTACGAGCAGTACTTC. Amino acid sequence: CASSLGLAGDGSYEQYF.

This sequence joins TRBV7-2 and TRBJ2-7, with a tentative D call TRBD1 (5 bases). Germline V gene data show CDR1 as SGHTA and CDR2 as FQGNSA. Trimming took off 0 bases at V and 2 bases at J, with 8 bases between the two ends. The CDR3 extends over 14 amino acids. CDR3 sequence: CASSLAGQAYEQYF. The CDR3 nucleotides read TGTGCCAGCAGCTTAGCCGGACAAGCCTACGAGCAGTACTTC.

The CDR3 bases are TGTGCCAGCAGTTACTCGGAGGAGCAGTACTTC. This gives the protein CASSYSEEQYF. The chain combines TRBV6-6 with TRBJ2-7; D not certain. The V gene's germline CDR1 is MNHNY and CDR2 SVGAGI (reference sequence). V was pared by 0 bases and J by 7 bases, with 4 bases between. The CDR3 loop spans 11 amino acids.

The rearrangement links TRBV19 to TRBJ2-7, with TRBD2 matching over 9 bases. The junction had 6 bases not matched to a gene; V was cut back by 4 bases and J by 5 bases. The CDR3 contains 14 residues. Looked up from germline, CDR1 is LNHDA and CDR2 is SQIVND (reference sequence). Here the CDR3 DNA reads TGTGCCAGTAGTAGGTCTAGCGGGACTAACGAGCAGTACTTC. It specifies CASSRSSGTNEQYF.

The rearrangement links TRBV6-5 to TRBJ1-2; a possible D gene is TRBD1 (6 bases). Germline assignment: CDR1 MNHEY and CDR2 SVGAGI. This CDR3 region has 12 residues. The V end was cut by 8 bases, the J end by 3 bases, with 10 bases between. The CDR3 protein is CASSDRYYGYTF. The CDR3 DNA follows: TGTGCCAGCTCGGACAGATACTATGGCTACACCTTC.

The chain's CDR3 is CASSTGGDHEQYF. CDR3 nucleotide sequence: TGTGCCAGCAGCACCGGGGGGGACCACGAGCAGTACTTC. This chain connects TRBV7-9 to TRBJ2-7; 8 bases map to TRBD2. The V segment lost 5 bases and the J segment 5 bases; nucleotides outside the gene matches: 5. This CDR3 comprises 13 residues. Germline-derived CDR1 and CDR2 are SEHNR and FQNEAQ (reference sequence).